This T cell receptor beta chain was captured by sequencing in a study of T cells after yellow fever vaccination. Findings of the study overall: Although most clonotypes did not, a small share appeared in both CD4 and CD8 compartments. The booster saw the reappearance of most primary-vaccination clones (around 95% CD4, roughly 90% CD8).

Making TCR cDNA involved 5'RACE template switching, which added UMIs and a universal primer site. TCRdb passed the 5' RACE reads through MiXCR, listing each CDR3 protein once. The sample has approximately 160,000 distinct CDR3 sequences, 5.5% to 8% seen once. This clonotype was seen repeatedly, ten times or more. Its antigen is unknown. Sequencing used CD4+ T cells sorted from PBMCs, obtained on the day of the first yellow fever vaccination. The receptor's source is a man aged 18 to 29 who received the YFV17D yellow fever vaccine.

CDR3 sequence (DNA): TGTGCCAGCAGCGTGACTAGCGGGGGGGCGGCAGATACGCAGTATTTT. Translating it yields CASSVTSGGAADTQYF. The V and J genes are TRBV9 and TRBJ2-3, with TRBD2 matching 14 bases. The CDR3 runs 16 residues. CDR1 and CDR2 (germline): SGDLS, YYNGEE. Trimming removed 2 bases from V and 4 bases from J; junction bases left unmatched: 3.